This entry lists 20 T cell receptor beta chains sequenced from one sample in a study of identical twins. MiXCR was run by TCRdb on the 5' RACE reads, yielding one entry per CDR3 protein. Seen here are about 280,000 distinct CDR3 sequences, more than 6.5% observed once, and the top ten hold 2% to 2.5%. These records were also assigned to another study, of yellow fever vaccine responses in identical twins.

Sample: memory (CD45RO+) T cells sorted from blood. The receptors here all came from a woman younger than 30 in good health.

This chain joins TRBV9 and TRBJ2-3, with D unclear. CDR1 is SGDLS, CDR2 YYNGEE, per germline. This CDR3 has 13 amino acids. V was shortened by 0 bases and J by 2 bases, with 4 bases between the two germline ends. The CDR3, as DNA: TGTGCCAGCAGCGTAGCTAACACAGATACGCAGTATTTT. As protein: CASSVANTDTQYF. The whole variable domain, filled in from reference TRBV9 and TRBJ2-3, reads DSGVTQTPKHLITATGQRVTLRCSPRSGDLSVYWYQQSLDQGLQFLIQYYNGEERAKGNILERFSAQQFPDLHSELNLSSLELGDSALYFCASSVANTDTQYFGPGTRLTVL.

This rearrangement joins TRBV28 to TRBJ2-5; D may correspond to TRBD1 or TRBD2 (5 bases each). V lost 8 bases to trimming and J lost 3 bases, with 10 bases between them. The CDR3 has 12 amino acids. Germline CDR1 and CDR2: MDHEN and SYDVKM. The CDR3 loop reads CASRGSEETQYF. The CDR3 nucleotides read TGTGCCAGCCGGGGCAGTGAAGAGACCCAGTACTTC.

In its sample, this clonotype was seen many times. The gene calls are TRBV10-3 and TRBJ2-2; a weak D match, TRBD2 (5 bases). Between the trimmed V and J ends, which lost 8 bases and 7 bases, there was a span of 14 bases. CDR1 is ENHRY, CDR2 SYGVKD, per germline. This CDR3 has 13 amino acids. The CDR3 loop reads CAIGRAGGGELFF. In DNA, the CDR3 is TGTGCCATCGGGCGGGCCGGCGGCGGGGAGCTGTTTTTT.

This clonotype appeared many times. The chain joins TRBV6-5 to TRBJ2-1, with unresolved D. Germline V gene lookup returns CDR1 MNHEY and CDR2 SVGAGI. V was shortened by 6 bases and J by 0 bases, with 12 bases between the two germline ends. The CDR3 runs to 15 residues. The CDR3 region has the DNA TGTGCCAGCAGGTTAGGTTCCTACTCCTACAATGAGCAGTTCTTC. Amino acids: CASRLGSYSYNEQFF.

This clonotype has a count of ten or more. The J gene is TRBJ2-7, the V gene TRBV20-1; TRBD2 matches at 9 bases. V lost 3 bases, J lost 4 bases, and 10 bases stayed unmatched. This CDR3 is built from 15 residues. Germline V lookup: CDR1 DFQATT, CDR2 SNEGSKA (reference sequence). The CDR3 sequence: CSARGGSGRSYEQYF. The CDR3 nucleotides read TGCAGTGCTAGGGGTGGTAGCGGGAGATCTTACGAGCAGTACTTC.

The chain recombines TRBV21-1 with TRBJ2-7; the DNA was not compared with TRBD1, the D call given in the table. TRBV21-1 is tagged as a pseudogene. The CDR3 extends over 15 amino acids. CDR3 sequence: CASRLGGTVLYEQYF. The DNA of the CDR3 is TGTGCCAGCAGGTTGGGAGGGACAGTTCTTTACGAGCAGTACTTC.

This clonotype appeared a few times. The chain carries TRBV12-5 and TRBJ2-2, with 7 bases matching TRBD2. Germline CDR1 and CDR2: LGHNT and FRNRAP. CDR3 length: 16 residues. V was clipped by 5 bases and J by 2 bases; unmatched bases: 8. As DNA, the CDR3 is TGTGCTAGTGGTCCGGGGCTAGCGGCTAACACCGGGGAGCTGTTTTTT. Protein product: CASGPGLAANTGELFF.

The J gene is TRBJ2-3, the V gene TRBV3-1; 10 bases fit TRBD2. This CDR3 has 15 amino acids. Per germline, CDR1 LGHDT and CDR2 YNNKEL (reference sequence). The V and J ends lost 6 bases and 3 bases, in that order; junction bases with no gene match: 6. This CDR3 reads CASSSSGSKTDTQYF. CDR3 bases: TGTGCCAGCAGTTCTAGCGGGAGTAAAACAGATACGCAGTATTTT.

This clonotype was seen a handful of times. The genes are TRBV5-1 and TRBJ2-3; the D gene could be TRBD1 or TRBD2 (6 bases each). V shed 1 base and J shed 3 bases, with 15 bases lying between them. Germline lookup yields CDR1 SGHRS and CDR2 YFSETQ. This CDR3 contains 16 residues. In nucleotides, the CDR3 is TGCGCCAGCAGCTTGCAGATAGGGGGGAGTACAGATACGCAGTATTTT. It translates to CASSLQIGGSTDTQYF.

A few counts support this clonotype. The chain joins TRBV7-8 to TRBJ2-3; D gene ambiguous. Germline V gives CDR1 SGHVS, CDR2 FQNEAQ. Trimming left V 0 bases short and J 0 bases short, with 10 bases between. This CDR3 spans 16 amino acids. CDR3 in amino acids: CASSLASGPSTDTQYF. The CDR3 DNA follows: TGTGCCAGCAGCTTAGCGTCAGGCCCCAGCACAGATACGCAGTATTTT.

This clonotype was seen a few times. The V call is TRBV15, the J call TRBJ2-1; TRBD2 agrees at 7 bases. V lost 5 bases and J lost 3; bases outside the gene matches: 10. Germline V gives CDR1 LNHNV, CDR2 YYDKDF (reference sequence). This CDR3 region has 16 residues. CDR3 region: CATSDGLVFGYNEQFF. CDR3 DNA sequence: TGTGCCACCAGCGACGGACTAGTCTTTGGCTACAATGAGCAGTTCTTC. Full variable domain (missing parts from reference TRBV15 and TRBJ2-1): DAMVIQNPRYQVTQFGKPVTLSCSQTLNHNVMYWYQQKSSQAPKLLFHYYDKDFNNEADTPDNFQSRRPNTSFCFLDIRSPGLGDTAMYLCATSDGLVFGYNEQFFGPGTRLTVL.

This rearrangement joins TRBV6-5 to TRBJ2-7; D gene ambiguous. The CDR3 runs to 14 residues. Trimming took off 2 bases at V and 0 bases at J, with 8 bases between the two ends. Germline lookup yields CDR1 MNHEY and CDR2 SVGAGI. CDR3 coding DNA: TGTGCCAGCAGTTACGACCAGAGCTCCTACGAGCAGTACGTC. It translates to CASSYDQSSYEQYV.

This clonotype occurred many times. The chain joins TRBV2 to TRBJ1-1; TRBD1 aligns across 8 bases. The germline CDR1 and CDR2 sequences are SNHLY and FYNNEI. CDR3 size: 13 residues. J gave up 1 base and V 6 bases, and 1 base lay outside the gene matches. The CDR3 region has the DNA TGTGCCAGCAGGGGACAGGCGAACACTGAAGCTTTCTTT. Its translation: CASRGQANTEAFF.

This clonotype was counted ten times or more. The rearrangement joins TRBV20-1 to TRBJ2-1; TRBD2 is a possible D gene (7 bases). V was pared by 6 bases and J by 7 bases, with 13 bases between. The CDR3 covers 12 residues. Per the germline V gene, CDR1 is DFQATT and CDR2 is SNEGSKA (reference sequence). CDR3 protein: CSAIGGGNEQFF. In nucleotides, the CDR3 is TGCAGTGCCATAGGGGGGGGTAATGAGCAGTTCTTC.

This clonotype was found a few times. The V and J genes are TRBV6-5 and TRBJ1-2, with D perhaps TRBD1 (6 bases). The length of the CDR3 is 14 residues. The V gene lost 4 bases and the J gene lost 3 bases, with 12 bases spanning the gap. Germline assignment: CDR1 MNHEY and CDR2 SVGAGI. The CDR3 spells CASSSRQAYYGYTF. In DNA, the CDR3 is TGTGCCAGCAGTTCTAGACAGGCGTACTATGGCTACACCTTC.

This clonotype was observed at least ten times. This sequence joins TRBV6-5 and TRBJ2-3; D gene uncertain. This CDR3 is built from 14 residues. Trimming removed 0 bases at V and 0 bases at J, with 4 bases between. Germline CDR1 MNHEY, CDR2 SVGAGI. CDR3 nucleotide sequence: TGTGCCAGCAGTTACTCGACCAGCACAGATACGCAGTATTTT. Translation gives CASSYSTSTDTQYF.

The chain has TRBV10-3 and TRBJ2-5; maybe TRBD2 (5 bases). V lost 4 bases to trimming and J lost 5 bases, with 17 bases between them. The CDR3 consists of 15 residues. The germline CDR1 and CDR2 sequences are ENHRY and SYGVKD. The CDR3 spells CAISVDPGVEETQYF. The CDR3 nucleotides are TGTGCCATCAGTGTGGATCCCGGGGTTGAGGAGACCCAGTACTTC.

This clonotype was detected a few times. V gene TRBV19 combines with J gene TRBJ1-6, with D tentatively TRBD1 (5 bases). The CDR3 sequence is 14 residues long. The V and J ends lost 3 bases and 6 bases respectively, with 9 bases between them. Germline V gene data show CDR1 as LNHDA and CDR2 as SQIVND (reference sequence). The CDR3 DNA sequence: TGTGCCAGTAGTATCGACAGAAGTAATTCACCCCTCCACTTT. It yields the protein CASSIDRSNSPLHF.

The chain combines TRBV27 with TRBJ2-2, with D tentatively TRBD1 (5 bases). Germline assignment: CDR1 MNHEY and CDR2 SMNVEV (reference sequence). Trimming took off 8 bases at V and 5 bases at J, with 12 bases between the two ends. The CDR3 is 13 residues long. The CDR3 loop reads CASSRPGTGELFF. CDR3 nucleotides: TGTGCCAGCTCCAGACCAGGGACCGGGGAGCTGTTTTTT.

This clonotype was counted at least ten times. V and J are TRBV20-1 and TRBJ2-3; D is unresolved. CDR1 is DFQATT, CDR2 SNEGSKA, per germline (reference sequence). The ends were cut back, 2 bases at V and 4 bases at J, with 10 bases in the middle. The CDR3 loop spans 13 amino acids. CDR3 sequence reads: CSARLYGADTQYF. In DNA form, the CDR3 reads TGCAGTGCTAGACTTTACGGCGCAGATACGCAGTATTTT.